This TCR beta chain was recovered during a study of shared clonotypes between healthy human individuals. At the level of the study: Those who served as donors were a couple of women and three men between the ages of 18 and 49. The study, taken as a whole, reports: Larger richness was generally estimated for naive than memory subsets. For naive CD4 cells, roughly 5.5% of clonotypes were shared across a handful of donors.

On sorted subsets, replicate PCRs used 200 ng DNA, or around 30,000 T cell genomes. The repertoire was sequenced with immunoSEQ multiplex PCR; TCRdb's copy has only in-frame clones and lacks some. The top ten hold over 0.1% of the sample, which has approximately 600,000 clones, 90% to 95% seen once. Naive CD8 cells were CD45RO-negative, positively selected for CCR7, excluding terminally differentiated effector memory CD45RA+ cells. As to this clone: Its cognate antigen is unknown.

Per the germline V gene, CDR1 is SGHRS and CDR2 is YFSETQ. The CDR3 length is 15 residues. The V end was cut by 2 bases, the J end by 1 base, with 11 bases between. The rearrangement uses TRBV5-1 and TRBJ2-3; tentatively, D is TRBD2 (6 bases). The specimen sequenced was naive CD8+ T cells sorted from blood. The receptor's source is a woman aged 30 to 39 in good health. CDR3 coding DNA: TGCGCCAGCAGCTTCCCGGGAGTAGGCACAGATACGCAGTATTTT. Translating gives CASSFPGVGTDTQYF.